These T cell receptor beta chains were read from a single sample in a study of patients and donors after allogeneic stem cell transplantation. MiXCR was run by TCRdb on the RT-PCR reads, yielding one entry per CDR3 protein. Of about 960,000 distinct CDR3 sequences detected, more than 15% appear once; the ten largest clones hold about 6%. Material for sequencing was blood, either unsorted or a sorted T cell fraction (not recorded which). These receptors all come from a human donor who was either an allogeneic HSCT recipient or a stem cell or donor lymphocyte infusion donor (not recorded which). It is not recorded whose cells these are; they may come from a transplant donor. Each CDR3 is given with its conserved first and last residue. The order of the fields is clone size, J gene, D gene, V gene, CDR3 protein, CDR3 DNA. D genes are given only for firm matches. The listing skips clone size in some rows; elsewhere it reads once, few, many or a size class.

-,TRBJ2-7,TRBD2,TRBV20-1,CSAIGTSPYEQYF,TGCAGTGCTATAGGGACTAGTCCATACGAGCAGTACTTC
few,TRBJ2-7,-,TRBV6-1,CASMSLSSGRTYEQYF,TGTGCCAGCATGTCCCTTTCAAGCGGACGGACCTACGAGCAGTACTTC
few,TRBJ1-3,-,TRBV27,CASSLDPRNTIYF,TGTGCCAGCAGTTTAGACCCCCGAAACACCATATATTTT
-,TRBJ2-2,-,TRBV2,CASSASGPGELFF,TGTGCCAGCAGTGCTTCAGGGCCCGGGGAGCTGTTTTTT
-,TRBJ2-3,-,TRBV9,CASSGLSRGPTDTQYF,TGTGCCAGCAGCGGCCTTTCGCGGGGACCCACAGATACGCAGTATTTT
-,TRBJ2-1,TRBD2,TRBV23-1,CASSQSMVAGYSSYNEQFF,TGCGCCAGCAGTCAATCGATGGTAGCGGGTTACAGCTCCTACAATGAGCAGTTCTTC
-,TRBJ2-2,-,TRBV15,CATSRDLRLRDTGELFF,TGTGCCACCAGCAGAGATCTGAGACTCAGAGACACCGGGGAGCTGTTTTTT
few,TRBJ2-1,-,TRBV7-9,CASSLHPTTYNEQFF,TGTGCCAGCAGCTTACACCCCACAACCTACAATGAGCAGTTCTTC
many,TRBJ1-3,-,TRBV12-3/TRBV12-4,CASSYSGNTIYF,TGTGCCAGCAGTTACTCTGGAAACACCATATATTTT
-,TRBJ1-1,-,TRBV12-3/TRBV12-4,CASSLKSHTEAFF,TGTGCCAGCAGTTTAAAGAGTCATACTGAAGCTTTCTTT
few,TRBJ2-4,TRBD1,TRBV20-1,CSARDLTGGKNIQYF,TGCAGTGCTAGAGACCTCACAGGGGGCAAAAACATTCAGTACTTC
once,TRBJ2-5,-,TRBV30,CAWRDDRTMETQYF,TGTGCCTGGCGGGACGACAGGACGATGGAGACCCAGTACTTC
once,TRBJ1-5,-,TRBV2,CASSEAMGLGRGNQPQHF,TGTGCCAGCAGTGAAGCTATGGGCCTCGGACGTGGCAATCAGCCCCAGCATTTT
few,TRBJ2-7,-,TRBV11-2,CASSLEQISYEQYF,TGTGCCAGCAGCTTAGAACAAATTTCCTACGAGCAGTACTTC
-,TRBJ2-6,-,TRBV7-9,CASSLAFGSGANVLTF,TGTGCCAGCAGCTTAGCTTTCGGTTCTGGGGCCAACGTCCTGACTTTC
-,TRBJ2-6,-,TRBV12-3/TRBV12-4,CASSLQGRRSGANVLTF,TGTGCCAGCAGCCTACAGGGACGGCGATCCGGGGCCAACGTCCTGACTTTC
many,TRBJ1-6,TRBD1,TRBV7-8,CASSPRDRGDSPLHF,TGTGCCAGCAGCCCGCGGGACAGAGGTGATTCACCCCTCCACTTT
-,TRBJ1-2,-,TRBV20-1,CSAPLYGYTF,TGCAGTGCTCCCTTATATGGCTACACCTTC
once,TRBJ1-1,TRBD1,TRBV5-1,CASSSARGVNTEAFF,TGCGCCAGCAGCTCAGCCAGGGGGGTGAACACTGAAGCTTTCTTT
-,TRBJ2-5,TRBD2,TRBV19,CASSMGTSGETQYF,TGTGCCAGTAGTATGGGGACTAGCGGAGAGACCCAGTACTTC
-,TRBJ1-6,-,TRBV4-3,CASSRVLRGNSPLHF,TGCGCCAGCAGCCGGGTACTAAGGGGTAATTCACCCCTCCACTTT
many,TRBJ2-5,-,TRBV12-3/TRBV12-4,CASSLDPLVSQYF,TGTGCCAGCAGTTTGGACCCTCTGGTGTCCCAGTACTTC
many,TRBJ1-3,-,TRBV12-3/TRBV12-4,CASRLDSGNTIYF,TGTGCCAGCAGACTCGACTCTGGAAACACCATATATTTT
-,TRBJ1-2,-,TRBV6-1,CASSHPGAFSGYTF,TGTGCCAGCAGTCACCCCGGGGCTTTCTCTGGCTACACCTTC
few,TRBJ2-7,-,TRBV6-1,CASRASGGISYEQYF,TGTGCCAGCAGGGCCTCGGGCGGGATTTCCTACGAGCAGTACTTC
-,TRBJ2-7,-,TRBV14,CASSQGHRSADEQYF,TGTGCCAGCAGCCAGGGGCATAGGAGCGCGGACGAGCAGTACTTC
-,TRBJ1-3,-,TRBV7-6,CTSSLVGAGNTIYF,TGTACCAGCAGCTTAGTAGGGGCTGGAAACACCATATATTTT
few,TRBJ1-5,-,TRBV14,CASSQSDSNQPQHF,TGTGCCAGCAGCCAATCAGATAGCAATCAGCCCCAGCATTTT
many,TRBJ2-1,TRBD2,TRBV4-1,CASSQDHLAGNNEQFF,TGCGCCAGCAGCCAAGATCACCTAGCGGGAAACAATGAGCAGTTCTTC
few,TRBJ2-1,-,TRBV24-1,CATSEVRNEQFF,TGTGCCACCAGTGAAGTCCGCAATGAGCAGTTCTTC
few,TRBJ1-1,-,TRBV11-3,CASSPSPNTEAFF,TGTGCCAGCAGCCCATCACCGAACACTGAAGCTTTCTTT
-,TRBJ1-2,TRBD1,TRBV20-1,CSAIRDRSNGYTF,TGCAGTGCTATCCGGGACAGGAGTAACGGCTACACCTTC